The 5 T cell receptor beta chains below come from one sample, sequenced in a study of blood T cell repertoires in COVID-19. The protocol was immunoSEQ multiplex PCR, while the TCRdb copy is restricted to in-frame clones and leaves out a portion. The repertoire holds about 90,000 clones, roughly nine tenths seen once, with roughly 1.8% in the top ten. The sample taken for sequencing was peripheral blood. These receptors originate from a human donor with active COVID-19. The donor label of this sample is uncertain.

The chain joins TRBV19 to TRBJ2-7; the D gene is possibly TRBD1 (5 bases). The germline V gene encodes CDR1 LNHDA and CDR2 SQIVND (reference sequence). The CDR3 is 14 residues long. V lost 6 bases, J lost 1 base, and 13 bases lay in between. Written as DNA, the CDR3 is TGTGCCAGTAGGATTACAGGTACTTCCTACGAGCAGTACTTC. This translates into CASRITGTSYEQYF.

This chain joins TRBV3-1 (or the pseudogene TRBV3-2) and TRBJ2-2; 13 bases are a match to TRBD2. V lost 0 bases and J lost 1; bases outside the gene matches: 5. Per germline, CDR1 LGHDT and CDR2 YNNKEL (reference sequence). The CDR3 has 19 amino acids. The CDR3 sequence: CASSQDRTSGGWNTGELFF. DNA for the CDR3: TGTGCCAGCAGCCAAGATAGGACTAGCGGGGGTTGGAACACCGGGGAGCTGTTTTTT.

The rearrangement links TRBV24-1 to TRBJ2-1, with D maybe TRBD2 (5 bases). The germline V gene has CDR1 KGHDR and CDR2 SFDVKD. The CDR3 is 16 residues long. Trimming left V 4 bases short and J 0 bases short, with 12 bases between. The CDR3 is CATSDTAAPSYNEQFF. CDR3 DNA sequence: TGTGCCACCAGTGACACAGCGGCCCCCTCCTACAATGAGCAGTTCTTC.

Here the CDR3 DNA reads TGCGCCAGCAGCCCGACTAGCGGGGTCTACAATGAGCAGTTCTTC. It codes for CASSPTSGVYNEQFF. The chain joins TRBV4-3 to TRBJ2-1; 11 bases agree with TRBD2. With V trimmed by 4 bases and J by 3 bases, 2 bases remained unmatched. Per germline, CDR1 LGHNA and CDR2 YSLEER. The CDR3 totals 15 residues.

In this sample, this clone turned up a few times. V is TRBV18 and J is TRBJ1-1, with D tentatively TRBD1 (5 bases). Trimming removed 1 base from V and 1 base from J, with 10 bases in between. The CDR3 length is 15 residues. Germline CDR1 and CDR2: KGHSH and LQKENI. This chain's CDR3 is CASSPRNQGNTEAFF. In nucleotides, the CDR3 is TGTGCCAGCTCACCACGTAATCAGGGGAACACTGAAGCTTTCTTT.